This T cell receptor beta chain comes out of a study of human T cells and chemical hapten exposure. Across the whole study: Per-sample variation in TCR yield stemmed mainly from small pooled library volume differences. Study-wide findings and caveats: Expanded TCRs grouped into significantly more large CDR3 similarity clusters than controls produced.

Germline CDR1 and CDR2: SQVTM and ANQGSEA. CDR3 length: 11 amino acids. Trimming pared 0 bases from V and 10 bases from J, leaving 7 bases between. Time point indicated: patch test 2, 6 weeks after DPC sensitization. Treatment: therapeutic diphenylcyclopropenone sensitization with weekly scalp DPC. The authors extracted total RNA from unfractionated whole blood. In the source study's methods: Sample TCR counts, which ranged from about 20,000 to 700,000, had a median of approximately 95,000. One entry per CDR3 protein, called by TCRdb with MiXCR from the RACE reads. The V and J calls reflect TCRdb's pipeline rather than the authors' work. The sample includes 120,000 to 150,000 distinct CDR3 sequences, about 12% of them seen just once. This clonotype came up a few times. Antigen unknown.

This TCR was recovered from a woman aged 45-65 years with alopecia areata. Some clones in this sample may be carry-over from other donors' samples. V is TRBV29-1 and J is TRBJ2-1; D gene ambiguous. The sequenced sample was whole blood, obtained in connection with sensitization to the hapten diphenylcyclopropenone (DPC). The CDR3 loop reads CSVEDLREQFF. The CDR3 DNA sequence: TGCAGCGTTGAAGATCTTAGGGAGCAGTTCTTC.